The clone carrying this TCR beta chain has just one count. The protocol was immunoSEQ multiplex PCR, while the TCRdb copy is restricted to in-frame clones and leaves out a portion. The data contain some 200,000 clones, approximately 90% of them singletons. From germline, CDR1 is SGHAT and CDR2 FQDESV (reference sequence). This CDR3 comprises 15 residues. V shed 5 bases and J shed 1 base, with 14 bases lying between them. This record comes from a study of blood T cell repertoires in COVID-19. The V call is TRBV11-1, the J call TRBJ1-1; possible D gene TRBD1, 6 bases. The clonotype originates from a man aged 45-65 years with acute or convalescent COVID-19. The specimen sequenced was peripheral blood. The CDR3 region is CASSQDPRGNTEAFF. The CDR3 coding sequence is TGTGCCAGCAGCCAGGATCCCAGGGGGAACACTGAAGCTTTCTTT.